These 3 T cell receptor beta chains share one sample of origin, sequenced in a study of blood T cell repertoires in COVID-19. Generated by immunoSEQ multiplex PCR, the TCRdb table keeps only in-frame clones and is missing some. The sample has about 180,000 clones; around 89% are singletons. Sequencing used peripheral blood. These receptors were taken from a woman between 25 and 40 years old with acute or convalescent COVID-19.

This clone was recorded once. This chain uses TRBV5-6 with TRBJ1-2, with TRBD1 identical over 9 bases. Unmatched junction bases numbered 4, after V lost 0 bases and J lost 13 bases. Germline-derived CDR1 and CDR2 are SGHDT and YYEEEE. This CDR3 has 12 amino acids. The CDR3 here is CASSLAQGASTF. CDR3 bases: TGTGCCAGCAGCTTGGCACAGGGGGCTAGCACCTTC. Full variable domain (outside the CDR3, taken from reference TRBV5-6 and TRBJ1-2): DAGVTQSPTHLIKTRGQQVTLRCSPKSGHDTVSWYQQALGQGPQFIFQYYEEEERQRGNFPDRFSGHQFPNYSSELNVNALLLGDSALYLCASSLAQGASTFGSGTRLTVV.

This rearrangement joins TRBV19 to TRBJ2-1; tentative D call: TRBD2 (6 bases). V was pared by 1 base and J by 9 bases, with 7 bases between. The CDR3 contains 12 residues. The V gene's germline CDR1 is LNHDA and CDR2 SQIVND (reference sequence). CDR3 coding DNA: TGTGCCAGTAGTATAGCGCGGGGTGAGCAGTTCTTC. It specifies CASSIARGEQFF.

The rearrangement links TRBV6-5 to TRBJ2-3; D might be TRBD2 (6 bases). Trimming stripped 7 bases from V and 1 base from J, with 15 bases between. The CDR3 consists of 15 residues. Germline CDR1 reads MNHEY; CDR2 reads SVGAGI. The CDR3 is CASKPDPGGTDTQYF. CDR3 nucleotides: TGTGCCAGCAAACCCGACCCGGGGGGCACAGATACGCAGTATTTT.